One sample yielded the 18 T cell receptor beta chains listed below, sequenced in a study of blood T cell repertoires in COVID-19. TCRdb's table, derived via immunoSEQ multiplex PCR, lists solely in-frame clones and lacks some. The table includes over 200,000 clones, roughly 90% detected once. Sequencing was done on a sample of PBMCs or T cells enriched from blood (not recorded which). The receptors were sampled from a woman between 50 and 59 years old in a cohort exposed to, infected with or recovered from COVID-19 (not recorded which).

The genes are TRBV7-6 and TRBJ1-4; 8 bases line up with TRBD1. Germline loops: CDR1 SGHVS, CDR2 FNYEAQ. V gave up 4 bases and J gave up 8 bases; unmatched junction bases: 9. CDR3 length: 15 amino acids. The CDR3 protein is CASSSGQGDGEKLFF. The CDR3 DNA sequence: TGTGCCAGCAGCTCTGGACAGGGAGATGGGGAAAAACTGTTTTTT.

The V and J genes are TRBV27 and TRBJ2-1; TRBD1 matches 9 bases. Germline CDR1 MNHEY, CDR2 SMNVEV (reference sequence). V lost 2 bases to trimming and J lost 10 bases; unmatched junction nucleotides: 12. The CDR3 runs to 16 residues. This chain's CDR3 is CASSLAPVGQGKEQFF. The CDR3 nucleotides are TGTGCCAGCAGTTTAGCGCCGGTGGGACAGGGTAAAGAGCAGTTCTTC.

This clone was recorded only once. V usage is TRBV19 and J usage is TRBJ1-5, with D possibly matching TRBD1 (6 bases). The CDR3 contains 12 residues. Per the germline V gene, CDR1 is LNHDA and CDR2 is SQIVND (reference sequence). V was pared by 0 bases and J by 9 bases, with 6 bases between. CDR3 sequence: CASSIEGGPQHF. Written as DNA, the CDR3 is TGTGCCAGTAGTATAGAAGGGGGGCCCCAGCATTTT.

The chain employs TRBV4-1 and TRBJ1-2, with a tentative D call TRBD1 (5 bases). CDR3 length: 16 amino acids. V gave up 7 bases and J gave up 1 base, with 19 bases separating them. The germline gives CDR1 MGHRA, CDR2 YSYEKL. CDR3: CASTPARGGYNYGYTF. The DNA of the CDR3 is TGCGCCAGCACCCCTGCAAGGGGCGGATATAACTATGGCTACACCTTC.

The chain is built from TRBV9 and TRBJ1-6; the D is unclear. Germline V gives CDR1 SGDLS, CDR2 YYNGEE. The CDR3 has 14 residues. Trimming cost V 10 bases and J 10 bases, with 21 bases left between them. The CDR3 spells CAPSSLGNSSPLHF. The CDR3, as DNA: TGTGCCCCAAGTTCGCTCGGTAATTCGTCACCCCTCCACTTT. The entire variable domain, with the rest obtained from reference TRBV9 and TRBJ1-6, is as follows: DSGVTQTPKHLITATGQRVTLRCSPRSGDLSVYWYQQSLDQGLQFLIQYYNGEERAKGNILERFSAQQFPDLHSELNLSSLELGDSALYFCAPSSLGNSSPLHFGNGTRLTVT.

This clone was counted between two and nine times. This CDR3 is also generated by other DNA sequences in the sample. The chain uses TRBV6-5 and TRBJ1-4; no firm D call. V was clipped by 0 bases and J by 4 bases, with 6 bases between them. This CDR3 region has 14 residues. CDR1 is MNHEY, CDR2 SVGAGI, per germline. The CDR3 region has the DNA TGTGCCAGCAGTTACTCGTATCGTAATGAAAAACTGTTTTTT. Translated: CASSYSYRNEKLFF.

The sample holds one count of this clone. The chain combines TRBV5-1 with TRBJ1-3; D gene unclear. Trimming pared 0 bases from V and 4 bases from J, leaving 14 bases between. In germline, CDR1 is SGHRS, CDR2 YFSETQ. CDR3 size: 16 residues. DNA of the CDR3: TGCGCCAGCAGCTTGGAGCCTCGACTGACGGGAAACACCATATATTTT. Translated, it gives CASSLEPRLTGNTIYF.

Only one count was recorded for this clone. The V and J genes are TRBV2 and TRBJ1-1, with D possibly TRBD1 on 5 matching bases. Trimming cost V 7 bases and J 3 bases, with 15 bases left between them. Germline-derived CDR1 and CDR2 are SNHLY and FYNNEI. CDR3 length: 14 amino acids. This CDR3 is CASNLFPRDTEAFF. In DNA, the CDR3 is TGTGCCAGCAATCTCTTTCCCAGGGACACTGAAGCTTTCTTT. The whole variable domain, filled in from reference TRBV2 and TRBJ1-1, reads EPEVTQTPSHQVTQMGQEVILRCVPISNHLYFYWYRQILGQKVEFLVSFYNNEISEKSEIFDDQFSVERPDGSNFTLKIRSTKLEDSAMYFCASNLFPRDTEAFFGQGTRLTVV.

V and J are TRBV3-1 (or the pseudogene TRBV3-2) and TRBJ1-1; 7 positions agree with TRBD1. The CDR3 contains 17 residues. Germline V gene sequence: CDR1 LGHDT, CDR2 YNNKEL (reference sequence). The J segment lost 2 bases and the V segment lost 1 base, leaving 10 bases of the junction unmatched. The CDR3 spells CASSQAIPGQTNTEAFF. In DNA, the CDR3 is TGTGCCAGCAGCCAAGCAATCCCGGGACAGACCAACACTGAAGCTTTCTTT.

The count of this clone is one. V gene TRBV5-1 combines with J gene TRBJ1-6; D remains unclear. Trimming took off 5 bases at V and 9 bases at J, with 9 bases between the two ends. CDR3 length: 12 residues. Germline-derived CDR1 and CDR2 are SGHRS and YFSETQ. CDR3 sequence reads: CASSDNLSPLHF. CDR3 DNA: TGCGCCAGCAGTGACAATCTTTCACCCCTCCACTTT.

The rearrangement joins TRBV5-8 to TRBJ2-3; the match to TRBD1 covers 7 bases. Trimming cost V 3 bases and J 0 bases; bases outside gene matches: 7. The length of the CDR3 is 16 residues. Germline CDR1 SGHTS, CDR2 YDEGEE. DNA for the CDR3: TGTGCCAGCAGCTCACAGGGGACCCCTAGCACAGATACGCAGTATTTT. Protein: CASSSQGTPSTDTQYF.

The rearrangement joins TRBV18 to TRBJ2-2; perhaps TRBD2 as D (5 bases). Germline-derived CDR1 and CDR2 are KGHSH and LQKENI. V was shortened by 1 base and J by 0 bases, with 9 bases between the two germline ends. CDR3 size: 16 residues. CDR3 nucleotides: TGTGCCAGCTCACCACTATCCGGGACGAACACCGGGGAGCTGTTTTTT. Protein product: CASSPLSGTNTGELFF.

The genes are TRBV5-6 and TRBJ1-1; 7 bases agree with TRBD1. The CDR3 is 19 residues long. The J segment lost 0 bases and the V segment lost 0 bases, leaving 14 bases of the junction unmatched. Germline values: CDR1 SGHDT, CDR2 YYEEEE. The CDR3 bases are TGTGCCAGCAGCTTGGCCGACATCCCAGGGGGAACATTGAACACTGAAGCTTTCTTT. This sequence encodes CASSLADIPGGTLNTEAFF.

The chain uses TRBV27 and TRBJ1-6; TRBD1 agrees at 9 bases. This CDR3 comprises 15 residues. CDR1 is MNHEY, CDR2 SMNVEV, per germline (reference sequence). The V segment lost 5 bases and the J segment 8 bases; nucleotides outside the gene matches: 7. CDR3: CASSLQGAGHSPLHF. The DNA of the CDR3 is TGTGCCAGCAGTCTACAGGGGGCCGGTCATTCACCCCTCCACTTT.

CDR3 in amino acids: CAWSVRTAPNQPQHF. Here the CDR3 DNA reads TGTGCCTGGAGTGTCCGGACAGCACCCAATCAGCCCCAGCATTTT. The rearrangement links TRBV30 to TRBJ1-5, with D maybe TRBD1 (6 bases). The CDR3 runs to 15 residues. Trimming shortened V by 0 bases and J by 3 bases, and 12 bases separated the two germline ends. CDR1 is GTSNPN, CDR2 SVGIG, per germline (reference sequence).

V usage is TRBV7-3 and J usage is TRBJ2-7; 8 bases are a match to TRBD1. Trimming cost V 5 bases and J 6 bases; bases outside gene matches: 12. The CDR3 covers 15 residues. CDR1 and CDR2 (germline): SGHTA, FQGTGA. The CDR3 nucleotides read TGTGCCAGCAGCCCCGGGACAGGTCCCGCGGGCGAGCAGTACTTC. It encodes CASSPGTGPAGEQYF.

The rearrangement links TRBV7-9 to TRBJ2-1; TRBD1 agrees at 7 bases. The V segment lost 3 bases and the J segment 6 bases; nucleotides outside the gene matches: 8. The CDR3 has 15 residues. Germline V gene lookup returns CDR1 SEHNR and CDR2 FQNEAQ (reference sequence). CDR3 coding DNA: TGTGCCAGCAGCTTCGGACAGGCGTTGTCCAATGAGCAGTTCTTC. Encoded protein: CASSFGQALSNEQFF.

J is TRBJ1-2 and V is TRBV28; 7 positions match TRBD1. The trim removed 2 bases at V and 3 bases at J, leaving 6 bases unmatched. The germline V gene has CDR1 MDHEN and CDR2 SYDVKM. This CDR3 is built from 15 residues. The CDR3 here is CASSLHSGTDYGYTF. The CDR3 DNA sequence: TGTGCCAGCAGTTTACATAGTGGGACAGACTATGGCTACACCTTC.